Listed here are 14 T cell receptor beta chains from one sample, sequenced in a study of blood T cell repertoires in COVID-19. Libraries were prepared by immunoSEQ multiplex PCR; TCRdb keeps only in-frame clonotypes and omits some of them. The sample lists about 98,000 clones; about 81% were seen once. Sequences were obtained from peripheral blood. The receptors originated from a man between 60 and 75 years old with acute or convalescent COVID-19.

This clone occurred once. This sequence joins TRBV6-5 and TRBJ1-2; no definite D call. V was shortened by 5 bases and J by 5 bases, with 9 bases between the two germline ends. CDR3 length: 12 amino acids. Germline assignment: CDR1 MNHEY and CDR2 SVGAGI. In nucleotides, the CDR3 is TGTGCCAGCAGTAAAAATCGTTATGGCTACACCTTC. Its protein product is CASSKNRYGYTF.

This clone has only one observation. A junction end diverges from the germline sequence, so it may reflect a read error. The V call is TRBV2, the J call TRBJ1-2, with TRBD1 as a possible D gene (6 bases). Germline CDR1 reads SNHLY; CDR2 reads FYNNEI. This CDR3 is 9 amino acids long. In DNA form, the CDR3 reads TGTGCCAGCAGTGATGGGGGCCGCTTC. This encodes CASSDGGRF.

The V call is TRBV4-1, the J call TRBJ2-2; 11 positions match TRBD2. The CDR3 consists of 18 residues. Germline V CDR1 and CDR2: MGHRA, YSYEKL. With V trimmed by 0 bases and J by 5 bases, 8 bases remained unmatched. The CDR3, as DNA: TGCGCCAGCAGCCAAGACCCACTAGCGGGGGTTCGAACCGGGGAGCTGTTTTTT. Its protein is CASSQDPLAGVRTGELFF.

The V and J genes are TRBV6-5 and TRBJ2-5; tentatively, D is TRBD1 (5 bases). CDR1 and CDR2 (germline): MNHEY, SVGAGI. The CDR3 runs 14 residues. Trimming shortened V by 2 bases and J by 5 bases, and 12 bases separated the two germline ends. The CDR3 spells CASSYIGARETQYF. As DNA, the CDR3 is TGTGCCAGCAGTTACATTGGGGCGAGGGAGACCCAGTACTTC.

The chain joins TRBV15 to TRBJ2-7, with D unclear. The V end lost 0 bases, the J end lost 4 bases, and 7 bases lay between the germline ends. The CDR3 consists of 13 residues. Germline V gene data show CDR1 as LNHNV and CDR2 as YYDKDF (reference sequence). CDR3 bases: TGTGCCACCAGCAGAGATCATAGATACGAGCAGTACGTC. This sequence encodes CATSRDHRYEQYV.

The chain carries TRBV29-1 and TRBJ1-5; D is unclear. Germline V gives CDR1 SQVTM, CDR2 ANQGSEA. The V end was cut by 4 bases, the J end by 2 bases, with 9 bases between. The CDR3 is 13 residues long. The CDR3 sequence is CSVGEGGNQPQHF. CDR3 nucleotide sequence: TGCAGCGTTGGGGAGGGTGGCAATCAGCCCCAGCATTTT.

The genes are TRBV5-4 and TRBJ2-2; TRBD2 matches at 8 bases. Trimming removed 5 bases from V and 4 bases from J; junction bases left unmatched: 4. The CDR3 is made up of 14 amino acids. Germline loops: CDR1 SGHNT, CDR2 YYREEE (reference sequence). The CDR3 is CASRNLAGTGELFF. In DNA form, the CDR3 reads TGTGCCAGCAGGAATCTAGCGGGCACCGGGGAGCTGTTTTTT.

This chain links TRBV27 with TRBJ1-5; no clear D gene. This CDR3 is built from 15 residues. The V end lost 5 bases, the J end lost 0 bases, and 11 bases lay between the germline ends. From germline, CDR1 is MNHEY and CDR2 SMNVEV (reference sequence). The CDR3 sequence is CASSPSPNSNQPQHF. CDR3 DNA: TGTGCCAGCAGTCCGAGCCCCAATAGCAATCAGCCCCAGCATTTT.

The V gene is TRBV27, the J gene TRBJ1-2, with 9 nucleotides matching TRBD1. Germline V gene sequence: CDR1 MNHEY, CDR2 SMNVEV (reference sequence). Trimming took 4 bases from V and 6 from J; bases not matched to a gene: 12. The CDR3 consists of 16 residues. The DNA of the CDR3 is TGTGCCAGCAGTTCTCCCGGACAGGGGTATTTTAATGGCTACACCTTC. Residues: CASSSPGQGYFNGYTF.

The chain employs TRBV30 and TRBJ1-6; a possible D gene is TRBD1 (5 bases). CDR1 GTSNPN and CDR2 SVGIG come from the germline V gene (reference sequence). V lost 4 bases, J lost 11 bases, and 18 bases lay in between. This CDR3 is 14 amino acids long. CDR3 DNA sequence: TGTGCCTGGAAGAGTGGGGGGGGTCGAACACCCCTCCACTTT. Translating gives CAWKSGGGRTPLHF.

This clone was seen a handful of times. The chain couples TRBV7-2 to TRBJ2-7; tentative D call: TRBD1 (6 bases). The CDR3 runs to 14 residues. Germline values: CDR1 SGHTA, CDR2 FQGNSA. Between the trimmed V and J ends, which lost 4 bases and 0 bases, there was a span of 10 bases. CDR3 DNA: TGTGCCAGCAGCTCAGACAGGTACTCCTACGAGCAGTACTTC. Residues: CASSSDRYSYEQYF.

This clone has only one observation. V gene TRBV9 combines with J gene TRBJ1-2, with 9 bases identical to TRBD1. CDR1 and CDR2 (germline): SGDLS, YYNGEE. J lost 5 bases, V lost 2 bases, and 10 bases had no gene match. The CDR3 length is 16 residues. The CDR3 nucleotides read TGTGCCAGCAGCGTCTCCGGGACAGGGTACCTATATGGCTACACCTTC. The encoded protein is CASSVSGTGYLYGYTF.

The CDR3 region is CASRATDPPRSNQPQHF. Here the CDR3 DNA reads TGTGCCAGCAGAGCGACAGACCCGCCTCGTAGCAATCAGCCCCAGCATTTT. This chain uses TRBV3-1 (or the pseudogene TRBV3-2) with TRBJ1-5; tentatively, D is TRBD1 (5 bases). V lost 6 bases and J 0 bases, leaving 18 bases between the germline ends. The length of the CDR3 is 17 residues. Germline values: CDR1 LGHDT, CDR2 YNNKEL (reference sequence).

The chain recombines TRBV12-3 or TRBV12-4 with TRBJ1-6; no reliable D call. CDR3 length equals 12 residues. V shed 5 bases and J shed 10 bases, with 9 bases lying between them. This chain's CDR3 is CASSAPGSPLHF. CDR3 bases: TGTGCCAGCAGTGCCCCGGGATCACCCCTCCACTTT.